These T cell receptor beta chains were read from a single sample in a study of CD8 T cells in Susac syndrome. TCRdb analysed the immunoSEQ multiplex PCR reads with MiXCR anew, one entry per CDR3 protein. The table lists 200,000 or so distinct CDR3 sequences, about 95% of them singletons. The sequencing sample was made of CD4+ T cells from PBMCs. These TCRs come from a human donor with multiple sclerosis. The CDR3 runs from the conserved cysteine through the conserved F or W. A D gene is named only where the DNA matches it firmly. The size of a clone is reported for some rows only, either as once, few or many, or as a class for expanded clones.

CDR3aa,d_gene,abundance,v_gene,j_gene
CASSGSGSNEQFF,TRBD2,NA,TRBV7-9,TRBJ2-1
CASSTQRGSGEQYF,TRBD2,NA,TRBV7-2,TRBJ2-7
CATSAPGHSSYNEQFF,NA,NA,TRBV24-1,TRBJ2-1
CASTSGRGLAFF,TRBD1,NA,TRBV12-3/TRBV12-4,TRBJ1-1
CASRPGAQHF,NA,NA,TRBV27,TRBJ1-5
CASSANRGTEAFF,TRBD1,NA,TRBV7-8,TRBJ1-1
CASSVGRANYGYTF,NA,NA,TRBV7-9,TRBJ1-2
CSANSYTF,NA,once,TRBV20-1,TRBJ1-2
CSVEADTQYF,NA,NA,TRBV20-1,TRBJ2-3
CASSSDRRTEAFF,NA,once,TRBV2,TRBJ1-1
CLTGGGPANTEAFF,NA,NA,TRBV20-1,TRBJ1-1
CSARDPGRETQYF,NA,once,TRBV20-1,TRBJ2-5
CASSRLAGVRTDTQYF,TRBD2,NA,TRBV3-1,TRBJ2-3
CSVVFGGGSTDTQYF,NA,NA,TRBV29-1,TRBJ2-3
CASSQEGQGAVYGYTF,TRBD1,NA,TRBV4-2,TRBJ1-2
CATSRLAGAGEQFF,TRBD2,NA,TRBV24-1,TRBJ2-1
CASSLAGGNTIYF,NA,few,TRBV27,TRBJ1-3
CASRSGGLTEAFF,NA,NA,TRBV7-9,TRBJ1-1
CAWSAKQANQPQHF,NA,NA,TRBV30,TRBJ1-5
CASSLVPLLAGGTGELFF,TRBD2,NA,TRBV12-3/TRBV12-4,TRBJ2-2
CAWRMNTEAFF,NA,once,TRBV30,TRBJ1-1
CSAGPGQTDFYGYTF,TRBD1,NA,TRBV20-1,TRBJ1-2
CASSFMTGGLLRPQHF,TRBD1,NA,TRBV5-6,TRBJ1-5
CASSFRDRGYNEQFF,TRBD1,NA,TRBV9,TRBJ2-1
CSARPRVGEQYF,NA,NA,TRBV20-1,TRBJ2-7
CASSQGRGGDTYEQYF,NA,NA,TRBV4-2,TRBJ2-7
CSVVRALGETQYF,NA,NA,TRBV29-1,TRBJ2-5
CASSLGGKSEAFF,NA,once,TRBV7-9,TRBJ1-1
CASSPKAQTSYEQYF,NA,NA,TRBV5-6,TRBJ2-7
CATSDRLGEQYF,NA,NA,TRBV24-1,TRBJ2-7
CAWSPLLETQYF,NA,NA,TRBV30,TRBJ2-5
CASSLSWNTGELFF,NA,NA,TRBV5-1,TRBJ2-2
CASSSLGTASTDTQYF,NA,NA,TRBV27,TRBJ2-3
CAWSSYRTGELFF,NA,NA,TRBV30,TRBJ2-2
CASSLGGLKETQYF,NA,NA,TRBV5-1,TRBJ2-5
CAWSVRRDQPQHF,NA,NA,TRBV30,TRBJ1-5
CATSPDRAIDEQYF,TRBD1,once,TRBV24-1,TRBJ2-7
CAWPGPNYGYTF,NA,NA,TRBV30,TRBJ1-2
CSAVIGTAVTDTQYF,TRBD1,NA,TRBV20-1,TRBJ2-3
CAGGRAGANVLTF,TRBD2,NA,TRBV12-3/TRBV12-4,TRBJ2-6
CATSEGEGQIFNEQFF,NA,NA,TRBV24-1,TRBJ2-1
CASSTRGYNNEQFF,NA,once,TRBV7-6,TRBJ2-1
CSVVSFDYMADTQYF,NA,NA,TRBV29-1,TRBJ2-3
CSASPQGDEQFF,TRBD1,NA,TRBV20-1,TRBJ2-1
CSALDSLHVSTGELFF,NA,NA,TRBV20-1,TRBJ2-2
CASSIGGPRGEQFF,NA,NA,TRBV19,TRBJ2-1
CASSRTGGGTEAFF,TRBD1,NA,TRBV12-3/TRBV12-4,TRBJ1-1
CSATRGSGETGELFF,NA,NA,TRBV20-1,TRBJ2-2
CASSLRVSGTDTQYF,NA,NA,TRBV3-1,TRBJ2-3
CASSLVRGLYNEQFF,NA,NA,TRBV5-4,TRBJ2-1
CAWSRKGGGPYNEQFF,NA,NA,TRBV30,TRBJ2-1
CASSQGQGDFNEQFF,TRBD1,once,TRBV3-1,TRBJ2-1
CAWSVYSSHYEQYF,NA,NA,TRBV30,TRBJ2-7
CSAFFTEAFF,NA,few,TRBV29-1,TRBJ1-1
CSASLAGVTDTQYF,TRBD2,NA,TRBV20-1,TRBJ2-3
CSASLRWYGYTF,NA,NA,TRBV29-1,TRBJ1-2
CASSSQGRETQYF,NA,NA,TRBV5-1,TRBJ2-5